The present entry profiles one TCR beta chain with its context. These data belong to a study of blood T cell repertoires in COVID-19. On the study more broadly: The analysed material was cDNA or gDNA that came from T cells, B-cell-depleted T cells, or PBMCs.

This CDR3 is built from 15 residues. Trimming at V came to 6 bases and at J to 0 bases, leaving 7 bases not matched to a gene. Germline V lookup: CDR1 MGHDK, CDR2 SYGVNS. Produced via immunoSEQ multiplex PCR; TCRdb's table is partial and in-frame only. The sample yields about 73,000 clones, approximately 80% seen once. Sequencing input: peripheral blood. This sequence was found in a man between 70 and 80 years old with COVID-19, enrolled during active disease. This sequence joins TRBV25-1 and TRBJ2-7, with TRBD2 identical over 8 bases. The CDR3 loop is CASSELSGISYEQYF. CDR3 DNA: TGTGCCAGCAGCGAGCTTAGCGGGATCTCCTACGAGCAGTACTTC.